This T cell receptor (beta chain) was sequenced in a study of blood T cell repertoires in COVID-19. Background on the study: Donors in the United States, Italy and Spain gave samples during acute or convalescent COVID-19. PBMCs, B-cell-depleted T cells, or T cells were the source of the cDNA or gDNA that made up the material.

As handled by the study authors: How many nucleated cells were present was estimated from reference gene primer amplification. TCRdb's copy holds only in-frame clones and misses some; the assay was immunoSEQ multiplex PCR. From that table come the V and J calls and clone size; the DNA was used to work out D and trimming. The data show roughly 40,000 clones, 88% seen once. With V trimmed by 3 bases and J by 4 bases, 7 bases remained unmatched. CDR1 and CDR2 (germline): KGHDR, SFDVKD. The CDR3 length is 16 residues. The source is a woman aged 40-49 years with acute or convalescent COVID-19. The chain recombines TRBV24-1 with TRBJ1-5, with 8 bases matching TRBD1. The sequencing input was peripheral blood. The CDR3 DNA reads TGTGCCACCAGTGATGGGAGCAGGGGGCCGAATCAGCCCCAGCATTTT. Translating it yields CATSDGSRGPNQPQHF.